The sequence of this TCR beta chain was determined in a study of identical twins. TCRdb reanalysed the 5' RACE reads using MiXCR and keeps one entry per CDR3 protein. The data show about 330,000 distinct CDR3 sequences, with over 9% seen just once and about 7% held by the top ten. This clonotype has more than one count but fewer than ten. Trimming took 0 bases from V and 4 from J; bases not matched to a gene: 4. CDR1 and CDR2 from the germline V gene are SGDLS and YYNGEE. The CDR3 has 15 amino acids. These data also formed part of another study, on yellow fever vaccine responses in identical twins.

The rearrangement joins TRBV9 to TRBJ2-1; 7 positions agree with TRBD1. The material sequenced was CD8+ T cells sorted from blood. This TCR came from a woman younger than 35 in good health. In DNA, the CDR3 is TGTGCCAGCAGCGTAGAGGGGGACAGTTACAATGAGCAGTTCTTC. Its translation: CASSVEGDSYNEQFF.